Listed below are T cell receptor beta chains from one sample, sequenced in a study of STAT5B mutations in CD4+ large granular lymphocyte leukemia. TCRdb's copy holds only in-frame clones and misses some; the assay was immunoSEQ multiplex PCR. The table has some 32,000 clones, 70% to 90% seen once. Sequenced sample: CD4+ T cells from blood buffy coats. The receptors were sampled from a human donor in good health. The CDR3 runs from the conserved cysteine through the conserved F or W. The D gene is left open where the match is weak. Not every row has a clone size; where given, it reads once, few, many or a size class.

cdr3_length | clone_size | d_call | j_call | v_call | cdr3_aa | cdr3_nt
15 | NA | TRBD1 | TRBJ1-6 | TRBV28 | CASSLADRGNSPLHF | TGTGCCAGCAGTCTTGCTGACAGGGGGAATTCACCCCTCCACTTT
15 | NA | TRBD1 | TRBJ1-4 | TRBV4-3 | CASSQDRGQGFRLFF | TGCGCCAGCAGCCAAGATAGGGGACAGGGATTTAGACTGTTTTTT
14 | NA | NA | TRBJ2-7 | TRBV11-2 | CATRRDGGSYEQYF | TGTGCCACCCGACGTGACGGGGGCTCCTACGAGCAGTACTTC
13 | few | NA | TRBJ1-2 | TRBV18 | CASSWTDEGGYTF | TGTGCCAGCTCGTGGACAGATGAGGGCGGCTACACCTTC
13 | few | NA | TRBJ1-2 | TRBV2 | CASSGRVLSGYTF | TGTGCCAGCAGTGGACGGGTTCTGTCTGGCTACACCTTC
11 | NA | NA | TRBJ2-2 | TRBV11-2 | CASSLAGELFF | TGTGCCAGCAGCTTGGCCGGGGAGCTGTTTTTT
18 | NA | TRBD2 | TRBJ2-3 | TRBV7-7 | CASSPTPGVAGGPGTQYF | TGTGCCAGCAGCCCCACCCCAGGGGTAGCGGGAGGGCCTGGTACGCAGTATTTT
18 | NA | TRBD2 | TRBJ2-1 | TRBV7-7 | CASSLAGGTSGRGNEQFF | TGTGCCAGCAGCTTAGCTGGGGGGACTAGCGGGAGAGGCAATGAGCAGTTCTTC
13 | NA | NA | TRBJ1-1 | TRBV18 | CASSPGRVAEAFF | TGTGCCAGCTCACCAGGCAGGGTCGCTGAAGCTTTCTTT
15 | NA | NA | TRBJ1-2 | TRBV30 | CAWSLLATSIYGYTF | TGTGCCTGGAGTCTTTTGGCGACCTCCATCTATGGCTACACCTTC
15 | few | TRBD1 | TRBJ1-6 | TRBV7-8 | CASSWTTGAGSPLHF | TGTGCCAGCAGCTGGACCACAGGGGCTGGTTCACCCCTCCACTTT
15 | once | NA | TRBJ1-5 | TRBV19 | CASSIVAYSNQPQHF | TGTGCCAGTAGTATAGTGGCTTATAGCAATCAGCCCCAGCATTTT
15 | NA | NA | TRBJ2-1 | TRBV4-2 | CASSQDLSLGGEQFF | TGTGCCAGCAGCCAAGATCTTAGCTTAGGGGGTGAGCAGTTCTTC
15 | NA | NA | TRBJ1-4 | TRBV2 | CASSGGAGEKGKLFF | TGTGCCAGCTCCGGTGGGGCAGGGGAGAAGGGCAAACTGTTTTTT
15 | NA | NA | TRBJ2-3 | TRBV19 | CASSMGAGVTDTQYF | TGTGCCAGTAGTATGGGGGCGGGAGTGACAGATACGCAGTATTTT
13 | once | NA | TRBJ2-5 | TRBV11-3 | CASSLGNRGTQYF | TGTGCCAGCAGCTTAGGCAACAGAGGGACCCAGTACTTC
15 | once | NA | TRBJ2-7 | TRBV21-1 | CASSTSSGGTYEQYF | TGTGCCAGCAGCACCTCTAGCGGGGGGACCTACGAGCAGTACTTC
14 | NA | NA | TRBJ2-5 | TRBV27 | CASSFSGRKETQYF | TGTGCCAGCAGTTTCAGTGGGAGGAAAGAGACCCAGTACTTC
16 | NA | NA | TRBJ1-4 | TRBV4-3 | CASSQGSIRTVEKLFF | TGCGCCAGCAGCCAAGGGTCCATACGGACAGTTGAAAAACTGTTTTTT
16 | NA | NA | TRBJ2-3 | TRBV7-2 | CASSLGGGRATDTQYF | TGTGCCAGCAGCTTAGGTGGCGGTAGAGCCACAGATACGCAGTATTTT
14 | NA | NA | TRBJ2-2 | TRBV5-4 | CASQVGANTGELFF | TGTGCCAGCCAGGTAGGGGCCAACACCGGGGAGCTGTTTTTT
15 | NA | NA | TRBJ1-4 | TRBV15 | CATSTGSPANEKLFF | TGTGCCACCAGCACAGGGTCCCCGGCTAATGAAAAACTGTTTTTT
14 | NA | TRBD2 | TRBJ2-7 | TRBV7-3 | CASSLNGGTDEQYF | TGTGCCAGCAGCTTGAACGGGGGGACCGACGAGCAGTACTTC
14 | NA | TRBD1 | TRBJ1-4 | TRBV7-8 | CASSRTGINEKLFF | TGTGCCAGCAGCAGGACAGGGATTAATGAAAAACTGTTTTTT
16 | NA | TRBD1 | TRBJ2-3 | TRBV5-1 | CASSKQDRGGTDTQYF | TGCGCCAGCAGCAAACAAGACAGGGGTGGCACAGATACGCAGTATTTT
14 | NA | TRBD1 | TRBJ1-2 | TRBV18 | CASYSDRARRGYTF | TGTGCCAGCTACAGCGACAGGGCGCGGCGTGGCTACACCTTC
13 | NA | NA | TRBJ1-6 | TRBV30 | CAWCRAYNSPLHF | TGTGCCTGGTGCCGAGCCTATAATTCACCCCTCCACTTT
14 | NA | TRBD1 | TRBJ2-3 | TRBV6-1 | CASRGTGGTDTQYF | TGTGCCAGCAGGGGGACAGGGGGTACAGATACGCAGTATTTT
14 | NA | TRBD2 | TRBJ2-7 | TRBV27 | CASSGRTSGLGAYF | TGTGCCAGCAGTGGACGGACTAGCGGCCTCGGAGCTTACTTC
14 | NA | NA | TRBJ1-1 | TRBV5-1 | CASSLDGRGTEAFF | TGCGCCAGCAGCTTGGATGGAAGGGGGACTGAAGCTTTCTTT
13 | NA | NA | TRBJ2-7 | TRBV7-7 | CASSIIHAAEQYF | TGTGCCAGCAGCATTATACACGCGGCCGAGCAGTACTTC
16 | NA | NA | TRBJ2-4 | TRBV18 | CASSTGLPLAKNIQYF | TGTGCCAGCTCCACCGGTTTACCACTAGCCAAAAACATTCAGTACTTC
14 | NA | NA | TRBJ2-3 | TRBV25-1 | CASSERRLKDTQYF | TGTGCCAGCAGTGAACGTCGACTGAAAGATACGCAGTATTTT
19 | NA | TRBD1 | TRBJ1-6 | TRBV4-1 | CASSQTPGQGSSYNSPLHF | TGCGCCAGCAGCCAAACTCCGGGACAGGGGAGCTCCTATAATTCACCCCTCCACTTT
15 | NA | NA | TRBJ1-5 | TRBV4-1 | CASSQAQQSGQPQHF | TGCGCCAGCAGCCAAGCCCAACAGTCCGGTCAGCCCCAGCATTTT
14 | NA | NA | TRBJ1-5 | TRBV18 | CASSPGEGYQPQHF | TGTGCCAGCTCACCAGGGGAGGGGTATCAGCCCCAGCATTTT
13 | NA | NA | TRBJ2-7 | TRBV5-1 | CASSSPPAYEQYF | TGCGCCAGCAGCTCCCCGCCTGCCTACGAGCAGTACTTC
15 | NA | NA | TRBJ2-7 | TRBV4-3 | CASSQSVSVTYEQYF | TGCGCCAGCAGCCAATCGGTCAGTGTTACCTACGAGCAGTACTTC
17 | once | TRBD1 | TRBJ1-1 | TRBV19 | CASSIQQGKLGNTEAFF | TGTGCCAGTAGTATACAACAGGGGAAGCTCGGGAACACTGAAGCTTTCTTT
14 | few | NA | TRBJ1-5 | TRBV28 | CASSLSPPDQPQHF | TGTGCCAGCAGTTTGAGCCCACCCGATCAGCCCCAGCATTTT
16 | NA | NA | TRBJ2-1 | TRBV7-8 | CASSTQTQGSYNEQFF | TGTGCCAGCAGCACCCAAACCCAAGGCAGCTACAATGAGCAGTTCTTC
16 | NA | NA | TRBJ2-7 | TRBV5-8 | CASSFVGPYSSYEQYF | TGTGCCAGCAGCTTCGTTGGTCCTTATAGCTCCTACGAGCAGTACTTC
16 | NA | NA | TRBJ2-1 | TRBV6-4 | CASSDSGYSSYNEQFF | TGTGCCAGCAGTGACTCGGGCTACTCCTCCTACAATGAGCAGTTCTTC
14 | NA | NA | TRBJ2-7 | TRBV18 | CASSPPEKPYEQYF | TGTGCCAGCTCACCACCGGAGAAACCCTACGAGCAGTACTTC
13 | NA | TRBD1 | TRBJ1-4 | TRBV10-2 | CASKRGPNEKLFF | TGCGCCAGCAAGAGGGGGCCTAATGAAAAACTGTTTTTT
13 | NA | NA | TRBJ2-5 | TRBV5-1 | CASSLGVGETQYF | TGCGCCAGCAGCTTGGGGGTAGGAGAGACCCAGTACTTC
15 | few | TRBD1 | TRBJ1-2 | TRBV7-2 | CASSYAGGGDYGYTF | TGTGCCAGCAGCTATGCAGGGGGAGGGGACTATGGCTACACCTTC
12 | NA | NA | TRBJ2-5 | TRBV19 | CASSMREETQYF | TGTGCCAGTAGTATGAGGGAAGAGACCCAGTACTTC
17 | once | NA | TRBJ2-1 | TRBV5-1 | CASSLSASAPNYNEQFF | TGCGCCAGCAGCTTGTCAGCCTCGGCCCCTAACTACAATGAGCAGTTCTTC
13 | NA | NA | TRBJ2-3 | TRBV7-2 | CASSLGSPDTQYF | TGTGCCAGCAGCTTAGGTAGTCCAGATACGCAGTATTTT
17 | NA | TRBD2 | TRBJ2-2 | TRBV7-6 | CASSSRPLAGGIGELFF | TGTGCCAGCAGCTCGCGCCCTCTAGCGGGAGGTATCGGGGAGCTGTTTTTT
14 | NA | NA | TRBJ1-3 | TRBV15 | CATSRDHSGNTIYF | TGTGCCACCAGCAGAGATCACTCTGGAAACACCATATATTTT
15 | NA | TRBD2 | TRBJ2-1 | TRBV5-1 | CASGPTSGRANEQFF | TGCGCCAGCGGGCCCACTAGCGGGAGGGCCAATGAGCAGTTCTTC
14 | NA | NA | TRBJ2-5 | TRBV5-1 | CASSQGTQGETQYF | TGCGCCAGCAGCCAAGGGACCCAGGGAGAGACCCAGTACTTC
16 | NA | TRBD1 | TRBJ2-7 | TRBV7-9 | CASSLGTGGQGDEQYF | TGTGCCAGCAGCTTAGGAACCGGGGGACAGGGGGACGAGCAGTACTTC
13 | NA | NA | TRBJ1-1 | TRBV6-5 | CASSYNRNTEAFF | TGTGCCAGCAGTTACAATCGGAACACTGAAGCTTTCTTT
14 | NA | NA | TRBJ1-2 | TRBV7-2 | CASSRHGANYGYTF | TGTGCCAGCAGCCGCCATGGAGCTAACTATGGCTACACCTTC
15 | few | TRBD1 | TRBJ2-7 | TRBV10-1 | CASSDGGTGGYEQYF | TGCGCCAGCAGTGATGGGGGGACAGGGGGCTACGAGCAGTACTTC
15 | NA | TRBD1 | TRBJ1-5 | TRBV6-1 | CASSLDRGTNQPQHF | TGTGCCAGCAGTTTGGACAGGGGGACCAATCAGCCCCAGCATTTT